The 25 T cell receptor beta chains presented below share a single source sample, sequenced in a study of T cell responses to AZD1222 COVID-19 vaccine. The assay was immunoSEQ multiplex PCR, and TCRdb's table has in-frame clones only and misses some. The data contain 75,000 to 95,000 clones, around 90% of them seen just once; the ten biggest clones take up approximately 4.5%. The starting material was peripheral blood, obtained on day 0 of AZD1222 vaccination. The receptor source for this set is an adult in good health.

The chain combines TRBV10-3 with TRBJ1-6; D is uncertain. CDR1 ENHRY and CDR2 SYGVKD come from the germline V gene. The length of the CDR3 is 13 residues. Between the trimmed V and J ends, which lost 8 bases and 4 bases, there was a span of 9 bases. This CDR3 reads CAIQETYNSPLHF. In nucleotides, the CDR3 is TGTGCCATCCAGGAGACATATAATTCACCCCTCCACTTT.

The chain links TRBV7-9 to TRBJ2-1, with 11 bases lining up with TRBD2. CDR1 is SEHNR, CDR2 FQNEAQ, per germline (reference sequence). The CDR3 consists of 14 residues. Trimming at V came to 1 base and at J to 7 bases, leaving 0 bases not matched to a gene. CDR3 coding DNA: TGTGCCAGCAGCTTAGGACTAGCGGGGAATGAGCAGTTCTTC. It specifies CASSLGLAGNEQFF.

There are a few counts of this clone. This chain connects TRBV6-5 to TRBJ1-1; D call uncertain. The germline V gene has CDR1 MNHEY and CDR2 SVGAGI. The CDR3 spans 15 residues. Trimming took off 0 bases at V and 1 base at J, with 9 bases between the two ends. The CDR3 region has the DNA TGTGCCAGCAGTTACTCGACAAGGGCGAACACTGAAGCTTTCTTT. Protein product: CASSYSTRANTEAFF.

The chain carries TRBV19 and TRBJ1-1; 7 bases are shared with TRBD1. The germline gives CDR1 LNHDA, CDR2 SQIVND (reference sequence). V shed 9 bases, J shed 4 bases, and the junction held 8 bases outside the gene matches. The CDR3 totals 13 residues. This CDR3 reads CASRQGIGTEAFF. The CDR3 nucleotides are TGTGCCAGCAGACAGGGAATCGGCACTGAAGCTTTCTTT.

The chain couples TRBV24-1 to TRBJ2-5, with no clear D. This CDR3 contains 13 residues. V lost 3 bases and J 0 bases, leaving 4 bases between the germline ends. CDR1 is KGHDR, CDR2 SFDVKD, per germline. CDR3 DNA sequence: TGTGCCACCAGTGATGGGAACCAAGAGACCCAGTACTTC. This translates into CATSDGNQETQYF.

The chain has TRBV5-1 and TRBJ2-5; D call uncertain. The CDR3 covers 15 residues. The germline V gene has CDR1 SGHRS and CDR2 YFSETQ. The ends were cut back, 4 bases at V and 1 base at J, with 14 bases in the middle. CDR3: CASSPAGGVQETQYF. CDR3 DNA: TGCGCCAGCAGCCCCGCTGGTGGGGTCCAAGAGACCCAGTACTTC.

This clone was detected only once. V gene TRBV7-2 combines with J gene TRBJ1-3; 7 nucleotides match TRBD1. The length of the CDR3 is 13 residues. V was pared by 3 bases and J by 4 bases, with 0 bases of the junction left unmatched. CDR1 SGHTA and CDR2 FQGNSA come from the germline V gene. CDR3 region: CASSLGQGNTIYF. CDR3 DNA: TGTGCCAGCAGCTTGGGACAGGGAAACACCATATATTTT.

J is TRBJ1-1 and V is TRBV7-3; weak D call: TRBD1 (5 bases). This CDR3 comprises 15 residues. Deletions cut 2 bases from V and 5 bases from J, with 15 bases between. The germline V gene has CDR1 SGHTA and CDR2 FQGTGA. In DNA form, the CDR3 reads TGTGCCAGCAGCTTATCAGGGAGATTGGGAACTGAAGCTTTCTTT. Amino acid sequence: CASSLSGRLGTEAFF.

The gene calls are TRBV2 and TRBJ1-4; D remains ambiguous. The CDR3 has 15 amino acids. Germline V gives CDR1 SNHLY, CDR2 FYNNEI. Trimming took 5 bases from V and 3 from J, leaving 13 bases between them. CDR3 nucleotide sequence: TGTGCCAGCAGTCGTGAGCGGGGATCTAATGAAAAACTGTTTTTT. Translation: CASSRERGSNEKLFF.

This clone was detected only a few times. The genes are TRBV23-1 and TRBJ1-1; D is unclear. TRBV23-1 is recorded as an ORF, its role being uncertain. This CDR3 comprises 12 residues. V gave up 3 bases and J gave up 9 bases, with 11 bases separating them. The DNA of the CDR3 is TGCGCCAGCAGTCATGGGATTCCCAAAGCTTTCTTT. This encodes CASSHGIPKAFF.

A few counts support this clone. This chain uses TRBV28 with TRBJ1-2, with 7 bases that match TRBD1. V trimming: 6 bases; J trimming: 1 base; junction bases outside the gene matches: 14. Germline CDR1 reads MDHEN; CDR2 reads SYDVKM. CDR3 length: 17 amino acids. In DNA form, the CDR3 reads TGTGCCAGCAGGGGATTCGGGACAGTGCCACATAACTATGGCTACACCTTC. Translation: CASRGFGTVPHNYGYTF.

This clone turned up a few times. V gene TRBV19 combines with J gene TRBJ2-3; unclear D gene. V was clipped by 5 bases and J by 7 bases, with 13 bases between them. From germline, CDR1 is LNHDA and CDR2 SQIVND (reference sequence). The CDR3 is 13 residues long. The CDR3 loop reads CASSALPSNTQYF. The CDR3 bases are TGTGCCAGTAGTGCCCTCCCGTCGAATACGCAGTATTTT.

This chain uses TRBV21-1 with TRBJ1-1. TRBV21-1 is a documented pseudogene. CDR3 length: 18 amino acids. The chain's CDR3 is CASSKKRGEGRKNTEAFF. The CDR3, as DNA: TGTGCCAGCAGCAAAAAGAGGGGGGAAGGACGGAAGAACACTGAAGCTTTCTTT.

This chain joins TRBV3-1 (or the pseudogene TRBV3-2) and TRBJ1-4, with D perhaps TRBD1 (6 bases). The CDR3 runs 14 residues. The V end was cut by 7 bases, the J end by 5 bases, with 14 bases between. Germline CDR1 reads LGHDT; CDR2 reads YNNKEL (reference sequence). The CDR3 sequence: CASTYGGGNEKLFF. Here the CDR3 DNA reads TGTGCCAGCACCTACGGGGGCGGAAATGAAAAACTGTTTTTT.

The count of this clone is one. V is TRBV29-1 and J is TRBJ1-3; maybe TRBD1 (5 bases). Trimming removed 6 bases at V and 4 bases at J, with 13 bases between. Germline loops: CDR1 SQVTM, CDR2 ANQGSEA. CDR3 length equals 13 residues. CDR3 sequence reads: CSVGGESGNTIYF. CDR3 sequence (DNA): TGCAGCGTCGGAGGGGAATCCGGAAACACCATATATTTT.

V and J are TRBV2 and TRBJ2-2; D is possibly TRBD2 (5 bases). There are 16 residues in the CDR3. V was clipped by 6 bases and J by 2 bases, with 16 bases between them. Per the germline V gene, CDR1 is SNHLY and CDR2 is FYNNEI. DNA for the CDR3: TGTGCCAGCAGCCAGGACTCCCTTTTAAACACCGGGGAGCTGTTTTTT. Protein: CASSQDSLLNTGELFF.

This chain connects TRBV11-3 to TRBJ2-7; D may be TRBD1 or TRBD2 (5 bases each). CDR3 length: 14 amino acids. Between the trimmed V and J ends, which lost 5 bases and 0 bases, there was a span of 11 bases. Germline V gene data show CDR1 as SGHNT and CDR2 as YENEEA. Here the CDR3 reads CASSPGTSSYEQYF. CDR3 DNA: TGTGCCAGCAGCCCCGGGACGTCCTCCTACGAGCAGTACTTC.

The chain links TRBV10-3 to TRBJ2-3; D unresolved. The CDR3 is 11 amino acids. The ends were cut back, 2 bases at V and 5 bases at J, with 2 bases in the middle. Germline V gene sequence: CDR1 ENHRY, CDR2 SYGVKD. CDR3 region: CAISERDTQYF. Here the CDR3 DNA reads TGTGCCATCAGTGAGAGAGATACGCAGTATTTT.

CDR3 region: CSVDRVSEQFF. CDR3 in DNA: TGCAGCGTCGACAGGGTAAGCGAGCAGTTCTTC. This chain connects TRBV29-1 to TRBJ2-1, with TRBD1 matching 7 bases. The CDR3 spans 11 residues. Germline lookup yields CDR1 SQVTM and CDR2 ANQGSEA. V gave up 6 bases and J gave up 10 bases; unmatched junction bases: 6.

The V call is TRBV9, the J call TRBJ2-2; unclear D gene. The CDR3 has 11 amino acids. V lost 5 bases and J 4 bases, leaving 3 bases between the germline ends. Per germline, CDR1 SGDLS and CDR2 YYNGEE. The CDR3 here is CASSVTGELFF. In DNA form, the CDR3 reads TGTGCCAGCAGTGTCACCGGGGAGCTGTTTTTT.

The rearrangement joins TRBV5-1 to TRBJ2-1; possible D gene TRBD1, 5 bases. CDR3 size: 14 residues. V lost 4 bases and J 12 bases, leaving 20 bases between the germline ends. Germline CDR1 and CDR2: SGHRS and YFSETQ. CDR3 bases: TGCGCCAGCAGCCCCCCAGGGCGGTCCGTAGGGCAGTTCTTC. As protein: CASSPPGRSVGQFF.

This clone was seen just once. V and J are TRBV7-3 and TRBJ2-7; D may be TRBD1 or TRBD2 (5 bases each). CDR1 is SGHTA, CDR2 FQGTGA, per germline. The CDR3 consists of 15 residues. Trimming shortened V by 8 bases and J by 0 bases, and 17 bases separated the two germline ends. CDR3 in DNA: TGTGCCAGCGCGAGGGAGCAGGGCGGCTCCTACGAGCAGTACTTC. This encodes CASAREQGGSYEQYF.

V usage is TRBV4-2 and J usage is TRBJ1-2; 9 nucleotides agree with TRBD1. Per germline, CDR1 LGHNA and CDR2 YNFKEQ. This CDR3 is built from 15 residues. The V gene end was trimmed by 3 bases and the J gene end by 4 bases; junction bases not matched to a gene: 6. CDR3 bases: TGTGCCAGCAGCCATCCCCGGGACAGGGCCTATGGCTACACCTTC. Its protein product is CASSHPRDRAYGYTF.

V is TRBV5-4 and J is TRBJ2-1; D may be TRBD2 (6 bases). The CDR3 has 11 amino acids. Germline V gene lookup returns CDR1 SGHNT and CDR2 YYREEE (reference sequence). Trimming stripped 2 bases from V and 10 bases from J, with 7 bases between. The CDR3 region is CASSFAGEQFF. As DNA, the CDR3 is TGTGCCAGCAGCTTCGCGGGAGAGCAGTTCTTC.

The chain recombines TRBV6-5 with TRBJ1-3, with TRBD1 matching over 8 bases. This CDR3 is 15 amino acids long. CDR1 and CDR2 from the germline V gene are MNHEY and SVGAGI. The junction had 3 bases not matched to a gene; V was cut back by 5 bases and J by 0 bases. The CDR3 DNA reads as TGTGCCAGCAGTCCAGGACAGGGCTCTGGAAACACCATATATTTT. It specifies CASSPGQGSGNTIYF.